One sample yielded the 21 T cell receptor beta chains listed below, sequenced in a study of T cells in Graves' hyperthyroidism and ophthalmopathy. RNA transcripts yielded amplified TCR beta CDR3 regions. Primed by the HTBI set, a first-round RT-PCR was run on the TCR CDR3. One entry per CDR3 protein, called by TCRdb with MiXCR from the multiplex PCR reads. The table has about 590,000 distinct CDR3 sequences, 15% to 18% seen once; the top ten hold about 7%. Input material: blood. Receptors originate from a woman in her twenties or thirties with Graves' hyperthyroidism.

This clonotype appeared once. The genes are TRBV20-1 and TRBJ2-3; perhaps TRBD1 as D (6 bases). The length of the CDR3 is 15 residues. Trimming removed 6 bases at V and 4 bases at J, with 20 bases between. Germline V gene data show CDR1 as DFQATT and CDR2 as SNEGSKA (reference sequence). CDR3 DNA: TGCAGTGCCCTAGGGGGTTGGGGCCCCGCAGATACGCAGTATTTT. Its protein is CSALGGWGPADTQYF.

Ten or more counts support this clonotype. The V call is TRBV5-1, the J call TRBJ2-2; 11 bases agree with TRBD2. Germline V gene lookup returns CDR1 SGHRS and CDR2 YFSETQ. With V trimmed by 5 bases and J by 2 bases, 2 bases remained unmatched. The CDR3 contains 15 residues. Here the CDR3 DNA reads TGCGCCAGCAGGGGACTAGCGGAAAACACCGGGGAGCTGTTTTTT. It specifies CASRGLAENTGELFF.

The chain links TRBV12-3 or TRBV12-4 to TRBJ1-2; TRBD1 matches at 7 bases. Trimming cost V 2 bases and J 6 bases; bases outside gene matches: 6. This CDR3 spans 14 amino acids. This chain's CDR3 is CASSLFGQADGYTF. The CDR3 nucleotides are TGTGCCAGCAGTTTATTCGGACAGGCCGATGGCTACACCTTC.

This clonotype was counted only a few times. The chain has TRBV18 and TRBJ2-3; 13 bases agree with TRBD2. Germline CDR1 is KGHSH and CDR2 is LQKENI. There are 16 residues in the CDR3. The ends lost 2 bases at V and 7 bases at J; junction bases unmatched: 6. The chain's CDR3 is CASSPGILAGGYTQYF. In DNA form, the CDR3 reads TGTGCCAGCTCACCAGGAATACTAGCGGGAGGGTATACGCAGTATTTT.

The table lists this clonotype with many counts. The chain links TRBV20-1 to TRBJ2-3; D is uncertain. With 3 bases removed from V and 2 bases from J, the gap between germline ends came to 3 bases. There are 11 residues in the CDR3. Germline assignment: CDR1 DFQATT and CDR2 SNEGSKA (reference sequence). For the CDR3, the DNA is TGCAGTGCTAGTCTCACAGATACGCAGTATTTT. Amino acids: CSASLTDTQYF.

The CDR3 DNA follows: TGTGCCAGCAGCCCCTCCTTACTCTCTGAAGCTTTCTTT. Translation gives CASSPSLLSEAFF. The V and J genes are TRBV7-2 and TRBJ1-1; D unresolved. Germline CDR1 is SGHTA and CDR2 is FQGNSA. This CDR3 has 13 amino acids. Trimming cost V 5 bases and J 6 bases, with 13 bases left between them.

This clonotype was counted between two and nine times. J is TRBJ2-3 and V is TRBV7-6, with 9 bases identical to TRBD2. This CDR3 comprises 14 residues. The V gene end was trimmed by 6 bases and the J gene end by 3 bases; junction bases not matched to a gene: 4. CDR1 is SGHVS and CDR2 is FNYEAQ in the germline V gene. The chain's CDR3 is CASRLTSGTDTQYF. The CDR3 DNA reads TGTGCCAGCAGACTCACTAGCGGGACAGATACGCAGTATTTT.

This chain uses TRBV24-1 with TRBJ1-2; 10 bases are a match to TRBD1. Germline assignment: CDR1 KGHDR and CDR2 SFDVKD. V trimming: 8 bases; J trimming: 5 bases; junction bases outside the gene matches: 16. The CDR3 covers 17 residues. The CDR3 reads CATMPGQGMEDVYGYTF. CDR3 DNA: TGTGCCACCATGCCGGGACAGGGGATGGAAGACGTGTATGGCTACACCTTC.

The CDR3 is CASSEQGPNTEAFF. The CDR3 nucleotides read TGCGCCAGCAGCGAACAGGGTCCCAACACTGAAGCTTTCTTT. The chain uses TRBV5-1 and TRBJ1-1; D is perhaps TRBD1 (6 bases). The CDR3 is 14 residues long. The germline gives CDR1 SGHRS, CDR2 YFSETQ. Trimming took 4 bases from V and 2 from J, leaving 12 bases between them.

This clonotype was seen a few times. V usage is TRBV13 and J usage is TRBJ1-6, with 10 bases fitting TRBD1. V shed 5 bases and J 6 bases; nucleotides not matched to a gene: 7. The CDR3 runs 16 residues. Germline V gives CDR1 PRHDT, CDR2 FYEKMQ (reference sequence). The CDR3 sequence is CASSTTTGGGNSPLHF. The CDR3, as DNA: TGTGCCAGCAGCACAACGACAGGGGGCGGTAATTCACCCCTCCACTTT.

CDR3: CASSQEKDRETQYF. The CDR3 nucleotides read TGTGCCAGCAGCCAAGAAAAGGACCGGGAGACCCAGTACTTC. The chain recombines TRBV3-1 with TRBJ2-5; D is ambiguous. The V and J ends lost 0 bases and 5 bases respectively, with 10 bases between them. The CDR3 has 14 residues. CDR1 and CDR2 from the germline V gene are LGHDT and YNNKEL (reference sequence).

This clonotype came up many times. The chain recombines TRBV6-1 with TRBJ1-4, with no clear D. Germline V CDR1 and CDR2: MNHNS, SASEGT. The CDR3 is 12 amino acids. V lost 2 bases and J lost 7, with 5 bases in between. The CDR3, as DNA: TGTGCCAGCAGTGAATTTTTTGAAAAACTGTTTTTT. As protein: CASSEFFEKLFF.

The chain links TRBV10-3 to TRBJ2-1, with D possibly TRBD1 on 6 matching bases. The CDR3 contains 13 residues. The ends were cut back, 6 bases at V and 4 bases at J, with 10 bases in the middle. The germline CDR1 and CDR2 sequences are ENHRY and SYGVKD. The CDR3 sequence: CAISLDRYNEQFF. CDR3 nucleotides: TGTGCCATCAGCCTCGACAGGTACAATGAGCAGTTCTTC.

At least ten counts were recorded for this clonotype. The V and J genes are TRBV29-1 and TRBJ2-7; 8 bases fit TRBD2. Germline CDR1 is SQVTM and CDR2 is ANQGSEA. This CDR3 region has 14 residues. The J segment lost 3 bases and the V segment lost 5 bases, leaving 9 bases of the junction unmatched. CDR3 DNA: TGCAGCGTTTGGCGGGAGGCCCCAATCTACGAGCAGTACTTC. It translates to CSVWREAPIYEQYF.

This clonotype was detected ten times or more. The chain employs TRBV5-1 and TRBJ2-2; 11 positions agree with TRBD2. In germline, CDR1 is SGHRS, CDR2 YFSETQ. After removal of 4 bases from V and 7 bases from J, the junction contained 6 bases not matched to a gene. CDR3 length: 15 amino acids. DNA of the CDR3: TGCGCCAGCAGCGAAACTAGCGGGAGTGTCGGGGAGCTGTTTTTT. This gives the protein CASSETSGSVGELFF.

Many counts were recorded for this clonotype. The chain joins TRBV27 to TRBJ2-7; 7 nucleotides match TRBD2. Germline V gives CDR1 MNHEY, CDR2 SMNVEV (reference sequence). Unmatched junction bases numbered 4, after V lost 6 bases and J lost 2 bases. The CDR3 extends over 13 amino acids. The CDR3 DNA follows: TGTGCCAGCAGCCCTCGGGGGGCCTACGAGCAGTACTTC. It encodes CASSPRGAYEQYF.

Comments on this clonotype: Given a much more abundant clone one base away, this may be a read error. The rearrangement joins TRBV18 to TRBJ2-3; TRBD2 is a possible D gene (6 bases). V shed 0 bases and J shed 5 bases, with 12 bases lying between them. CDR1 KGHSH and CDR2 LQKENI come from the germline V gene. CDR3 size: 15 residues. Here the CDR3 DNA reads TGTGCCAGCTCACCACCAGGGGAGGTCAGAGATACGCAGTATTTT. This codes for CASSPPGEVRDTQYF.

This clonotype came up many times. The rearrangement links TRBV24-1 to TRBJ2-3, with TRBD1 matching 7 bases. Germline values: CDR1 KGHDR, CDR2 SFDVKD. The CDR3 runs to 15 residues. Trimming removed 3 bases from V and 0 bases from J; junction bases left unmatched: 2. CDR3 region: CATSDGTDSTDTQYF. As DNA, the CDR3 is TGTGCCACCAGTGATGGGACAGACAGCACAGATACGCAGTATTTT.

This clonotype was seen a few times. The chain recombines TRBV2 with TRBJ2-4, with TRBD2 as a possible D gene (6 bases). The CDR3 covers 16 residues. Germline V gives CDR1 SNHLY, CDR2 FYNNEI. V lost 3 bases and J 0 bases, leaving 12 bases between the germline ends. The CDR3 is CASSDRELIAKNIQYF. For the CDR3, the DNA is TGTGCCAGCAGTGACCGGGAGTTAATAGCCAAAAACATTCAGTACTTC.

Many counts were recorded for this clonotype. The J gene is TRBJ2-7, the V gene TRBV10-3; D may correspond to TRBD1 or TRBD2 (5 bases each). The germline gives CDR1 ENHRY, CDR2 SYGVKD. There are 14 residues in the CDR3. Trimming shortened V by 4 bases and J by 0 bases, and 10 bases separated the two germline ends. The chain's CDR3 is CAISGGTVSYEQYF. The CDR3 region has the DNA TGTGCCATCAGTGGGGGGACCGTCTCCTACGAGCAGTACTTC.

This clonotype was seen a single time. The chain couples TRBV6-2 or TRBV6-3 to TRBJ2-7; D call uncertain. The germline V gene has CDR1 MNHEY and CDR2 SVGEGT. The CDR3 covers 14 residues. V dropped 0 bases and J dropped 1 base, with 7 bases sitting between them. In DNA form, the CDR3 reads TGTGCCAGCAGTTACTCACAGCGATCCTACGAGCAGTACTTC. Translated, it gives CASSYSQRSYEQYF.